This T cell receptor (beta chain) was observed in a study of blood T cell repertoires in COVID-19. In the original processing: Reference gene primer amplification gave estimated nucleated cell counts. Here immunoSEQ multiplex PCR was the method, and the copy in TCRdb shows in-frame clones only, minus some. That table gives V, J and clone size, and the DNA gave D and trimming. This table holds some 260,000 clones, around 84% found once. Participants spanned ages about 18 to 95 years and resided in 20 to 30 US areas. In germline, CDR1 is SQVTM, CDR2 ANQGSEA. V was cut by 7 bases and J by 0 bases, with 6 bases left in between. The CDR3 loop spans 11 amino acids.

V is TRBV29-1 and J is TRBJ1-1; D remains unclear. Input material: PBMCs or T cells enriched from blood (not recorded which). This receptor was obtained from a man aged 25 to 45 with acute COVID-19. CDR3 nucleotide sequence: TGCAGCGGTCTAATGAACACTGAAGCTTTCTTT. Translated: CSGLMNTEAFF.